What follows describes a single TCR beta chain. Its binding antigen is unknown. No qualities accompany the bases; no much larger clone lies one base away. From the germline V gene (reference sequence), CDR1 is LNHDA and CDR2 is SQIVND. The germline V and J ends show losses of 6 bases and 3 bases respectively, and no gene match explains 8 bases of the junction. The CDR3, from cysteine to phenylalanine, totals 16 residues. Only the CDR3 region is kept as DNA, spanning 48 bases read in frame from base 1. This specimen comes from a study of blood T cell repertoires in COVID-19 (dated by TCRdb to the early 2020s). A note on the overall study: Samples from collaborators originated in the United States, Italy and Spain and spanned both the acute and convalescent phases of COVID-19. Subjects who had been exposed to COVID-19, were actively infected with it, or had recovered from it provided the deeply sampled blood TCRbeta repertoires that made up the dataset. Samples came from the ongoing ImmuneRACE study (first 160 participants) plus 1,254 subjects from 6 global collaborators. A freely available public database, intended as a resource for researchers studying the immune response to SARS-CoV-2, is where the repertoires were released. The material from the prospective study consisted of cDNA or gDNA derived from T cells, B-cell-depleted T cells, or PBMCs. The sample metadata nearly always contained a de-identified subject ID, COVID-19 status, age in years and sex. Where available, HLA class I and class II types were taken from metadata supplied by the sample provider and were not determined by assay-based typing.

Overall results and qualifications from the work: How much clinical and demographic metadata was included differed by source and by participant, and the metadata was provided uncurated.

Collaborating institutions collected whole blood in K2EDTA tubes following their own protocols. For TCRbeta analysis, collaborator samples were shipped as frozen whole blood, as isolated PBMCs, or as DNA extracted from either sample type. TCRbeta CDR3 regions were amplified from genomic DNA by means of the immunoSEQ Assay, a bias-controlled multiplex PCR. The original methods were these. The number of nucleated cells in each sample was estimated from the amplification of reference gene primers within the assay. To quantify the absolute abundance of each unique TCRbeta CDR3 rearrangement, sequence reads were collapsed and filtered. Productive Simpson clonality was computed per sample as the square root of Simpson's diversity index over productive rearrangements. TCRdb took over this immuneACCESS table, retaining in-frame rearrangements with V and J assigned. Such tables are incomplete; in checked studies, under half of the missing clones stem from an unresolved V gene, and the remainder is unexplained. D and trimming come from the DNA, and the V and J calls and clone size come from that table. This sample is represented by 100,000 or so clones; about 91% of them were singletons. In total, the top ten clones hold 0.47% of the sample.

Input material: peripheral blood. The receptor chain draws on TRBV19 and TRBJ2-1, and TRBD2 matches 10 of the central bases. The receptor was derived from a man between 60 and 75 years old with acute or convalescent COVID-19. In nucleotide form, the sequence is TGTGCCAGTAGCCAAAGGACTAGCGGTTACTACAATGAGCAGTTCTTC. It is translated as CASSQRTSGYYNEQFF.